This TCR beta chain was documented in a study of shared clonotypes between healthy human individuals. Turning to the study itself: Donors consisted of two women and three men between 18 and 49. Per donor, CD8 memory used one plate, CD8 naive used two, CD4 memory used three and CD4 naive used three.

Healthy HIV-negative adults with no recent acute infections or vaccinations were recruited as donors. Genomic DNA of every subset was divided equally among multiple immunoSEQ plates. TCRdb's copy holds only in-frame clones and misses some; the assay was immunoSEQ multiplex PCR. The table shows approximately 1,500,000 clones, with 98% occurring only once. This CDR3 region has 16 residues. The trim removed 4 bases at V and 4 bases at J, leaving 10 bases unmatched. Germline V CDR1 and CDR2: MGHDK, SYGVNS. The chain is built from TRBV25-1 and TRBJ1-1; 9 positions match TRBD1. This TCR came from a young man in good health. Sequencing was done on a sample of naive CD4+ T cells sorted from blood. Described subset: CD45RA+ positively selected. The CDR3 sequence: CASSVPGTGLVTEAFF. The CDR3 DNA follows: TGTGCCAGCAGTGTCCCAGGGACAGGGCTGGTCACTGAAGCTTTCTTT.